This T cell receptor beta chain was documented in a study of T-cell reconstitution after alpha-beta-depleted transplantation in children. Trimming at V came to 7 bases and at J to 2 bases, leaving 5 bases not matched to a gene. CDR1 MDHEN and CDR2 SYDVKM come from the germline V gene. This CDR3 has 14 residues. Unique molecular identifiers were incorporated during preparation of the TCRbeta library. From the PCR reads, TCRdb called clonotypes with MiXCR, one entry per CDR3 protein. The data contain about 350,000 distinct CDR3 sequences, 13% of them singletons. The sample holds a few counts of this clonotype.

This specimen was PBMCs, taken from the stem cell graft. The chain employs TRBV28 and TRBJ2-7, with TRBD1 identical over 10 bases. The clonotype comes from a human donor who donated a stem cell graft to a child with Fanconi anemia. The CDR3 region is CASTLGTGAYEQYV. CDR3 sequence (DNA): TGTGCCAGCACCCTAGGGACAGGGGCCTACGAGCAGTACGTC.